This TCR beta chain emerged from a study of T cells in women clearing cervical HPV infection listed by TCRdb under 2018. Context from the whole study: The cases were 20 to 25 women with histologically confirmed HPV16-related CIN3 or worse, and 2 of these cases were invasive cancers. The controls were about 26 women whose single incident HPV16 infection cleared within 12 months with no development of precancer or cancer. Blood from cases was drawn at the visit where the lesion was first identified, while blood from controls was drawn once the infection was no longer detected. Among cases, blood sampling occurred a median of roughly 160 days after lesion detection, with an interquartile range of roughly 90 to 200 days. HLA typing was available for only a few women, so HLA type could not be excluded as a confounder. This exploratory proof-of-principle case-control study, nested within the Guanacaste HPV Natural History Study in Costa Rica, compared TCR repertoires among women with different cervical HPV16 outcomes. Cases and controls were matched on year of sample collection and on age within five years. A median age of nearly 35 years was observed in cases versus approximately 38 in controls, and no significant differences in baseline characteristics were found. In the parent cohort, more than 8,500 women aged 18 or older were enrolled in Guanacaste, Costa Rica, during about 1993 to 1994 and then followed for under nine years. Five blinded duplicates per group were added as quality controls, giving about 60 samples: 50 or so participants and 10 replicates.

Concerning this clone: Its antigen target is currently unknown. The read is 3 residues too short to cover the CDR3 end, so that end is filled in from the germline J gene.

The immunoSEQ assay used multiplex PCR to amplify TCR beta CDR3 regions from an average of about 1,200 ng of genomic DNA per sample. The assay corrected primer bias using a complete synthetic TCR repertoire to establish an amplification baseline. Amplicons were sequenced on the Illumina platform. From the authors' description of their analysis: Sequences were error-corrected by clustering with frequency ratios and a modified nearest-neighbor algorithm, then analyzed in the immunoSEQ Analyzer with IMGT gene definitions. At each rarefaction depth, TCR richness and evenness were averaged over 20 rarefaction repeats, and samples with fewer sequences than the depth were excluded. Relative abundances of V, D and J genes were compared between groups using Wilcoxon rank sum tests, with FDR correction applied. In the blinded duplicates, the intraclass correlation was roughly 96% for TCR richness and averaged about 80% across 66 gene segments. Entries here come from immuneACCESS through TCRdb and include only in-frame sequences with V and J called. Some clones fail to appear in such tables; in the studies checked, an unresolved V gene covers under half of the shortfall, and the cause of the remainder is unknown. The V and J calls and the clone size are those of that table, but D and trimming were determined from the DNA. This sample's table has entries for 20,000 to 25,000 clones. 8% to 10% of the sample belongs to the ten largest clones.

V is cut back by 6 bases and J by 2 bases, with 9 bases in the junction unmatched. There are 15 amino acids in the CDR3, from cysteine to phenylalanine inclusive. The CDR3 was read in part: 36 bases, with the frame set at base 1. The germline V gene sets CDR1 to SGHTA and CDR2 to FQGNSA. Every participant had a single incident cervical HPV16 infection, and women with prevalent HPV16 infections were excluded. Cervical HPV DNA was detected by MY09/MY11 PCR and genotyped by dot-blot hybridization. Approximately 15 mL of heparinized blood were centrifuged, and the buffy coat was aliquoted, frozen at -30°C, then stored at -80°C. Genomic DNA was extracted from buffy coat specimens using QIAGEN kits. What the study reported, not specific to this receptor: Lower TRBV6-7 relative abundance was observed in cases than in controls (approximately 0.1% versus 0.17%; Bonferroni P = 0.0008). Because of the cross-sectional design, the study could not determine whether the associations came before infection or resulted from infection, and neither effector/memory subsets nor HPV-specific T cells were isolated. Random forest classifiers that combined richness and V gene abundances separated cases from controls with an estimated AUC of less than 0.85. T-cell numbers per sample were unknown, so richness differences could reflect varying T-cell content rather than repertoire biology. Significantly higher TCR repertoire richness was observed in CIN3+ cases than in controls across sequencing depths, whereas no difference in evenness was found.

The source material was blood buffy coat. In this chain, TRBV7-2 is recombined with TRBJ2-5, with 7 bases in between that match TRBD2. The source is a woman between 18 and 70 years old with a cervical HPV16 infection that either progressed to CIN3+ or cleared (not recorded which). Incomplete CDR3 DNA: TGTGCCAGCAGTTTACAGCGGGGCCCACAAGAGACC. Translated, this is CASSLQRGPQET. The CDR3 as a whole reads CASSLQRGPQETQYF.